These 26 T cell receptor beta chains share one sample of origin, sequenced in a study of response to subunit inactivated influenza vaccine. TCRdb reprocessed the RT-PCR reads with MiXCR, giving one entry per CDR3 protein. This table has hundreds of thousands of distinct CDR3 sequences, around 8% appearing once. The material was PBMCs from blood, obtained roughly 24 months after vaccination. The origin of the receptors is a man between 50 and 69 years old who received an inactivated influenza vaccine.

This chain uses TRBV4-1 with TRBJ1-5, with D hard to call. Trimming took off 0 bases at V and 3 bases at J, with 9 bases between the two ends. The germline gives CDR1 MGHRA, CDR2 YSYEKL. The CDR3 covers 15 residues. The CDR3 reads CASSQDHATNQPQHF. CDR3 nucleotides: TGCGCCAGCAGCCAAGATCACGCGACCAATCAGCCCCAGCATTTT.

This clonotype was seen more than once but under ten times. The rearrangement uses TRBV7-9 and TRBJ2-7, with TRBD2 matching over 8 bases. The CDR3 contains 16 residues. Germline V gene data show CDR1 as SEHNR and CDR2 as FQNEAQ (reference sequence). Trimming at V came to 2 bases and at J to 3 bases, leaving 9 bases not matched to a gene. This chain's CDR3 is CASSLWGAGGFYEQYF. The CDR3 DNA reads TGTGCCAGCAGCTTATGGGGTGCGGGGGGATTCTACGAGCAGTACTTC.

In its sample, this clonotype was seen a few times. The V gene is TRBV20-1, the J gene TRBJ2-3; a possible D gene is TRBD2 (5 bases). CDR3 size: 11 residues. Trimming removed 5 bases from V and 6 bases from J, with 9 bases in between. The V gene's germline CDR1 is DFQATT and CDR2 SNEGSKA (reference sequence). CDR3 sequence (DNA): TGCAGTGCTGTAGCGTTTGATACGCAGTATTTT. It codes for CSAVAFDTQYF.

This clonotype came up many times. This rearrangement joins TRBV24-1 to TRBJ2-5; D might be TRBD1 (6 bases). This CDR3 contains 14 residues. Looked up from germline, CDR1 is KGHDR and CDR2 is SFDVKD. With 6 bases removed from V and 0 bases from J, the gap between germline ends came to 10 bases. The CDR3 nucleotides read TGTGCCACCAGTAGGGGACAATACCAAGAGACCCAGTACTTC. Translated, it gives CATSRGQYQETQYF.

The rearrangement links TRBV7-9 to TRBJ2-5; D ambiguous. The germline CDR1 and CDR2 sequences are SEHNR and FQNEAQ (reference sequence). The V end lost 8 bases, the J end lost 13 bases, and 8 bases lay between the germline ends. The CDR3 sequence is 8 residues long. The CDR3 DNA reads as TGTGCCAGCGAGAAAGGGTACTTC. Protein sequence: CASEKGYF.

This clonotype was recorded at least ten times. The chain carries TRBV5-1 and TRBJ2-3, with TRBD1 matching 9 bases. CDR3 length: 14 residues. With V trimmed by 4 bases and J by 3 bases, 3 bases remained unmatched. Germline CDR1 reads SGHRS; CDR2 reads YFSETQ. CDR3 loop: CASSGDRATDTQYF. The CDR3 DNA follows: TGCGCCAGCAGCGGGGACAGGGCAACAGATACGCAGTATTTT. Full variable domain (missing parts from reference TRBV5-1 and TRBJ2-3): KAGVTQTPRYLIKTRGQQVTLSCSPISGHRSVSWYQQTPGQGLQFLFEYFSETQRNKGNFPGRFSGRQFSNSRSEMNVSTLELGDSALYLCASSGDRATDTQYFGPGTRLTVL.

The rearrangement links TRBV7-8 to TRBJ2-1; 11 bases agree with TRBD1. The J segment lost 8 bases and the V segment lost 5 bases, leaving 11 bases of the junction unmatched. CDR3 length: 16 amino acids. Germline values: CDR1 SGHVS, CDR2 FQNEAQ. CDR3 protein: CASSRGQGALWHEQFF. The CDR3 nucleotides are TGTGCCAGCAGCCGCGGACAGGGGGCCCTTTGGCATGAGCAGTTCTTC.

This clonotype was seen more than once but under ten times. This rearrangement joins TRBV6-2 or TRBV6-3 to TRBJ2-6; the D is unclear. Germline V gene data show CDR1 as MNHEY and CDR2 as SVGEGT. The V end was cut by 8 bases, the J end by 2 bases, with 4 bases between. The CDR3 is made up of 12 amino acids. The CDR3 coding sequence is TGTGCCAGCCGGCCTGGGGCCAACGTCCTGACTTTC. This translates into CASRPGANVLTF.

This clonotype has more than one count but fewer than ten. The V call is TRBV28, the J call TRBJ2-7; 10 nucleotides line up with TRBD2. V shed 4 bases and J 6 bases; nucleotides not matched to a gene: 0. The CDR3 runs to 12 residues. Per the germline V gene, CDR1 is MDHEN and CDR2 is SYDVKM. The CDR3 sequence: CASSWTSGEQYF. DNA for the CDR3: TGTGCCAGCAGTTGGACTAGCGGCGAGCAGTACTTC.

This clonotype was seen at least ten times. V is TRBV10-3 and J is TRBJ2-3; TRBD2 aligns across 8 bases. This CDR3 is built from 16 residues. Per germline, CDR1 ENHRY and CDR2 SYGVKD. V shed 6 bases, J shed 1 base, and the junction held 9 bases outside the gene matches. CDR3 sequence reads: CAIRPPAGEGTDTQYF. The CDR3 DNA sequence: TGTGCCATCAGGCCGCCAGCGGGAGAGGGCACAGATACGCAGTATTTT.

Ten or more counts support this clonotype. The rearrangement joins TRBV4-3 to TRBJ2-2; 10 positions match TRBD1. Germline CDR1 reads LGHNA; CDR2 reads YSLEER. Germline trimming cut 4 bases from V and 6 bases from J; bases unmatched to any gene: 8. The length of the CDR3 is 16 residues. DNA for the CDR3: TGCGCCAGCAGCCTCCAAGCGGGACAGGGGTCCGGGGAGCTGTTTTTT. Translation: CASSLQAGQGSGELFF.

The table lists this clonotype with many counts. The chain joins TRBV20-1 to TRBJ2-1; 7 nucleotides agree with TRBD2. Trimming cost V 2 bases and J 9 bases; bases outside gene matches: 10. Looked up from germline, CDR1 is DFQATT and CDR2 is SNEGSKA (reference sequence). This CDR3 is 14 amino acids long. The CDR3 region is CSARPLAAHGEQFF. The CDR3 nucleotides read TGCAGTGCTAGACCGCTAGCGGCCCACGGTGAGCAGTTCTTC.

This clonotype has more than one count but fewer than ten. The chain couples TRBV5-1 to TRBJ2-5, with 7 bases aligning to TRBD2. Germline V CDR1 and CDR2: SGHRS, YFSETQ. Unmatched junction bases numbered 2, after V lost 3 bases and J lost 0 bases. CDR3 length: 14 residues. This chain's CDR3 is CASSWRGYQETQYF. CDR3 bases: TGCGCCAGCAGCTGGCGGGGGTACCAAGAGACCCAGTACTTC.

The chain employs TRBV20-1 and TRBJ1-1; possible D gene TRBD1, 5 bases. V lost 1 base and J 4 bases, leaving 10 bases between the germline ends. The CDR3 is made up of 13 amino acids. Germline lookup yields CDR1 DFQATT and CDR2 SNEGSKA (reference sequence). The CDR3 loop reads CSARVGGATEAFF. The CDR3 nucleotides read TGCAGTGCTAGAGTAGGAGGGGCCACTGAAGCTTTCTTT.

This clonotype appeared a few times. This chain connects TRBV5-6 to TRBJ2-2; 7 positions agree with TRBD1. Germline V gene data show CDR1 as SGHDT and CDR2 as YYEEEE. Trimming at V came to 1 base and at J to 3 bases, leaving 6 bases not matched to a gene. This CDR3 is 16 amino acids long. The CDR3 DNA is TGTGCCAGCAGCTTGACGGGGACAGCTTACACCGGGGAGCTGTTTTTT. The encoded protein is CASSLTGTAYTGELFF.

V and J are TRBV7-2 and TRBJ2-7; weak D call: TRBD1 (6 bases). The germline V gene has CDR1 SGHTA and CDR2 FQGNSA. The CDR3 runs to 13 residues. V lost 4 bases, J lost 7 bases, and 14 bases lay in between. In nucleotides, the CDR3 is TGTGCCAGCAGCTCCCGGGACACCGTAGAGCAGTACTTC. Encoded protein: CASSSRDTVEQYF.

This clonotype was detected many times. This sequence joins TRBV25-1 and TRBJ2-7, with D uncertain. Trimming cost V 8 bases and J 3 bases, with 11 bases left between them. This CDR3 has 12 residues. Germline V gives CDR1 MGHDK, CDR2 SYGVNS. CDR3 residues: CASSNTVYEQYF. CDR3 in DNA: TGTGCCAGCTCGAACACCGTCTACGAGCAGTACTTC.

This clonotype was detected many times. The CDR3: CASSFSRLAPSYNEQFF. CDR3 bases: TGTGCCAGCAGTTTCTCTCGACTAGCCCCCTCCTACAATGAGCAGTTCTTC. The chain combines TRBV27 with TRBJ2-1, with TRBD2 matching over 7 bases. V lost 3 bases and J lost 0; bases outside the gene matches: 8. CDR1 and CDR2 (germline): MNHEY, SMNVEV (reference sequence). The CDR3 is made up of 17 amino acids.

Only a few counts were recorded for this clonotype. The V and J genes are TRBV4-2 and TRBJ2-7; the match to TRBD2 covers 10 bases. CDR3 length: 17 residues. CDR1 and CDR2 (germline): LGHNA, YNFKEQ. V dropped 1 base and J dropped 2; count of bases not matched to a gene: 8. The CDR3 sequence is CASSQGLIGLAAYEQYF. The CDR3 bases are TGTGCCAGCAGCCAAGGACTTATAGGACTAGCGGCCTACGAGCAGTACTTC.

This clonotype came up a few times. The J gene is TRBJ2-2, the V gene TRBV7-2; D is undetermined. The CDR3 contains 15 residues. Germline CDR1 reads SGHTA; CDR2 reads FQGNSA. The V gene lost 3 bases and the J gene lost 3 bases, with 11 bases spanning the gap. The CDR3 bases are TGTGCCAGCAGCTTTAGAGCGCCGGACACCGGGGAGCTGTTTTTT. It encodes CASSFRAPDTGELFF.

The chain couples TRBV24-1 to TRBJ2-1; weak D call: TRBD2 (5 bases). V was trimmed by 2 bases and J by 6 bases, leaving 16 bases between them. CDR1 and CDR2 from the germline V gene are KGHDR and SFDVKD. The CDR3 has 16 residues. The CDR3 DNA is TGTGCCACCAGTGATTCTAGCCGTTCATGGAGCAATGAGCAGTTCTTC. It is translated as CATSDSSRSWSNEQFF.

The chain joins TRBV20-1 to TRBJ2-2; D may be TRBD1 or TRBD2 (5 bases each). The CDR3 is made up of 14 amino acids. Germline V lookup: CDR1 DFQATT, CDR2 SNEGSKA (reference sequence). Trimming pared 1 base from V and 8 bases from J, leaving 14 bases between. The CDR3 region is CSARVAQGAGELFF. CDR3 bases: TGCAGTGCTAGAGTAGCCCAGGGAGCGGGGGAGCTGTTTTTT.

This clonotype was seen at least ten times. V and J are TRBV12-3 or TRBV12-4 and TRBJ2-1, with D maybe TRBD1 (5 bases). V was shortened by 2 bases and J by 2 bases, with 13 bases between the two germline ends. CDR3 length equals 16 residues. For the CDR3, the DNA is TGTGCCAGCAGTTTAAGGGGCGGAGTGGCCTACAATGAGCAGTTCTTC. Its protein product is CASSLRGGVAYNEQFF.

At least ten counts were recorded for this clonotype. The chain carries TRBV5-6 and TRBJ2-7, with D perhaps TRBD1 (5 bases). V was trimmed by 1 base and J by 3 bases, leaving 23 bases between them. Germline CDR1 SGHDT, CDR2 YYEEEE. CDR3 length: 18 residues. The DNA for the CDR3 is TGTGCCAGCAGCTTGTGGGGCAGGCTAAGAGGTTTAAACTACGAGCAGTACTTC. It is translated as CASSLWGRLRGLNYEQYF.

This clonotype was picked up many times. The V gene is TRBV10-3, the J gene TRBJ2-1; TRBD1 aligns across 8 bases. Germline trimming cut 4 bases from V and 6 bases from J; bases unmatched to any gene: 5. The CDR3 extends over 14 amino acids. Germline-derived CDR1 and CDR2 are ENHRY and SYGVKD. The CDR3 loop is CAISGADRVNEQFF. CDR3 coding DNA: TGTGCCATCAGTGGGGCGGACAGGGTCAATGAGCAGTTCTTC.

This clonotype was seen at least ten times. DNA of the CDR3: TGTGCCAGCAGTTTCACCCGGGGTAGCGGGAATGAGCAGTTCTTC. It is translated as CASSFTRGSGNEQFF. The chain carries TRBV6-2 or TRBV6-3 and TRBJ2-1; 7 bases are shared with TRBD2. The length of the CDR3 is 15 residues. Germline V gene data show CDR1 as MNHEY and CDR2 as SVGEGT. V shed 4 bases, J shed 7 bases, and the junction held 10 bases outside the gene matches.